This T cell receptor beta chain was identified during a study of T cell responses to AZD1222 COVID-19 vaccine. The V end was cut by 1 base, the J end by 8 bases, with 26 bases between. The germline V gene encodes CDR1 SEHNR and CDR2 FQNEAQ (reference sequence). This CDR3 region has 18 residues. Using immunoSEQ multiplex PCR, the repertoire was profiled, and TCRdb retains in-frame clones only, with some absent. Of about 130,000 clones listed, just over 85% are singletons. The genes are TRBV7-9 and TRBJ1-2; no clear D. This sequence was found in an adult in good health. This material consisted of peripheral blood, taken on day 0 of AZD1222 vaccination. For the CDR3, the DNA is TGTGCCAGCAGCTTAGGCTCGGGCAGGAGTGGAACGGCGAAAGGCTACACCTTC. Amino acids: CASSLGSGRSGTAKGYTF.